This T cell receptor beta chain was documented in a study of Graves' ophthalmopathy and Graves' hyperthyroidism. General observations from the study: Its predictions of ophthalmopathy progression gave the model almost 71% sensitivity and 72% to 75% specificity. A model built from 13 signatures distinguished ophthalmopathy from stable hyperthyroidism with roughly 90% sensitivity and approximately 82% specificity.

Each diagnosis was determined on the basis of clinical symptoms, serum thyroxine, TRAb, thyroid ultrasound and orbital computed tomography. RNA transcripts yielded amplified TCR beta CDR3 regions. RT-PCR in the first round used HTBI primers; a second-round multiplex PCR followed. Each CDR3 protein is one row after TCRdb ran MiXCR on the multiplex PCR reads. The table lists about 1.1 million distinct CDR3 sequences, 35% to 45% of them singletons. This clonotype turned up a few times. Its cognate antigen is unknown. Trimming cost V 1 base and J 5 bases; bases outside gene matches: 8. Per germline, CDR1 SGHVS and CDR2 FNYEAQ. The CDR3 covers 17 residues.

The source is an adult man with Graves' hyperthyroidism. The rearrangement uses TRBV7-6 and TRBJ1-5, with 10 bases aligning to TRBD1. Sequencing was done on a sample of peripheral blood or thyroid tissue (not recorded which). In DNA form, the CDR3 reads TGTGCCAGCAGCTTAGGGACAGGGGGTCCCGGACATCAGCCCCAGCATTTT. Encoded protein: CASSLGTGGPGHQPQHF.